The 3 T cell receptor beta chains presented below share a single source sample, sequenced in a study of T cell repertoires in cytomegalovirus infection (dated by TCRdb to about 2019). The sample's treatment or condition label is to be understood as: in vitro stimulation with specific CMV peptide epitopes to enrich CMV-specific T cells. The sequencing machine was an Illumina HiSeq 1500. TCRdb reprocessing: public reads trimmed at Q25 with fastp, clones called with MiXCR, in-frame beta chains kept. Entries are consolidated by CDR3 protein sequence, retaining the most common genes and DNA. The sample data list about 830,000 distinct CDR3 sequences, and approximately 32% of these were observed just once. Of the sample, 9.5% to 15% is held by the ten largest clones. These TCRs' antigens remain unknown. The sample consisted of cultured CD8+ T cells from PBMCs, taken from culture after CMV antigen stimulation. The receptors were sampled from a human donor in good health (CMV status not recorded). Some clones in this sample may be carry-over from other donors' samples.

This clonotype was counted at least ten times. The gene calls are TRBV7-2 and TRBJ1-2; D gene uncertain. Trimming pared 5 bases from V and 0 bases from J, leaving 4 bases between. This CDR3 is 12 amino acids long. Germline V gene lookup returns CDR1 SGHTA and CDR2 FQGNSA. The CDR3 bases are TGTGCCAGCAGCGGTGCTAACTATGGCTACACCTTC. Amino acid sequence: CASSGANYGYTF.

This chain connects TRBV10-2 to TRBJ1-1; D is perhaps TRBD1 (5 bases). Trimming removed 0 bases from V and 10 bases from J, with 12 bases in between. Per germline, CDR1 WSHSY and CDR2 SAAADI. This CDR3 is built from 13 residues. The CDR3 DNA reads as TGCGCCAGCAGTGAGTCGATGGGGGATTTAGCTTTCTTT. Its protein product is CASSESMGDLAFF.

The rearrangement joins TRBV12-3 or TRBV12-4 to TRBJ2-1; 8 bases are a match to TRBD2. This CDR3 is built from 12 residues. Unmatched junction bases numbered 2, after V lost 7 bases and J lost 6 bases. The CDR3 sequence is CASNGGANEQFF. CDR3 DNA: TGTGCCAGCAACGGGGGGGCCAATGAGCAGTTCTTC.